A single T cell receptor (beta chain) is shown here with its context. The antigen is unknown. The source of the sample is a study of T cell responses to AZD1222 COVID-19 vaccine. Assay: immunoSEQ multiplex PCR; the TCRdb copy retains only in-frame clones and omits some. The sample has about 130,000 clones, 88% seen once; the top ten hold 7.5% to 8%. Regarding the study as a whole: After the peak T cell response, and only then, were repertoires sampled. Donors, mostly white British, included more females; clonal diversity was possibly underestimated.

Source: peripheral blood, taken on day 0 of AZD1222 vaccination. This clonotype originated in an adult in good health.

The CDR3 spells CSARVTEAFF. The CDR3 nucleotides are TGCAGCGCTAGGGTCACTGAAGCTTTCTTT. The V and J genes are TRBV29-1 and TRBJ1-1; D unclear. The CDR3 extends over 10 amino acids. Germline-derived CDR1 and CDR2 are SQVTM and ANQGSEA. V was trimmed by 7 bases and J by 4 bases, leaving 7 bases between them.